This TCR beta chain stems from a study of blood T cell repertoires in COVID-19. As for the study in general: Acute and convalescent COVID-19 samples came from the United States, Italy and Spain.

This CDR3 has 15 residues. CDR1 and CDR2 (germline): SGDLS, YYNGEE. Trimming removed 0 bases from V and 4 bases from J, with 10 bases in between. Sequencing was performed with immunoSEQ multiplex PCR; in TCRdb, only in-frame clones are kept and a portion is missing. Seen here are around 250,000 clones, 70% to 90% observed once, and the top ten hold approximately 1.9%. J is TRBJ2-2 and V is TRBV9; D may be TRBD1 (6 bases). The receptor comes from a woman in her fifties or sixties who had recovered from COVID-19. The source material was PBMCs or T cells enriched from blood (not recorded which). CDR3 region: CASSVAGAVTGELFF. The CDR3 DNA reads TGTGCCAGCAGCGTAGCAGGGGCGGTCACCGGGGAGCTGTTTTTT.